These T cell receptor beta chains were read from a single sample in a study of shared clonotypes between healthy human individuals. Repertoires were generated with immunoSEQ multiplex PCR, while TCRdb's copy carries only in-frame clones and drops some. The table lists 400,000 to 500,000 clones, 76% of them singletons. The sample comprised PBMCs. Receptor source: a woman in her 40s in good health. Some clones in this sample may be carry-over from other donors' samples. Both conserved end residues are trimmed from each CDR3.

V gene: TRBV5-4
J gene: TRBJ2-1
CDR3 protein: ASSLGSPGLNEQF

V gene: TRBV6-5
J gene: TRBJ2-7
CDR3 protein: ASSYSAWGPAYEQY

V gene: TRBV7-3
J gene: TRBJ1-1
CDR3 protein: ASSARGGGNTEAF

V gene: TRBV5-1
J gene: TRBJ2-1
CDR3 protein: ASSLTGDKSYNEQF

V gene: TRBV27
J gene: TRBJ2-1
CDR3 protein: ASSYGGGSYNEQF

V gene: TRBV15
J gene: TRBJ2-3
CDR3 protein: ATSRGRGSTDTQY

V gene: TRBV10-3
J gene: TRBJ2-7
CDR3 protein: AISARGGSGVFSYEQY

V gene: TRBV11-2
J gene: TRBJ2-3
CDR3 protein: ASSLGAGNTDTQY

V gene: TRBV2
J gene: TRBJ2-1
CDR3 protein: ASRASNEQF

V gene: TRBV29-1
J gene: TRBJ1-4
CDR3 protein: SAGSGNEKLF

V gene: TRBV9
J gene: TRBJ1-3
CDR3 protein: ASSVEGARGNTIY

V gene: TRBV19
J gene: TRBJ1-1
CDR3 protein: ASSPSTGGTEAF

V gene: TRBV6-1
J gene: TRBJ1-1
CDR3 protein: ASNAAWKTEAF

V gene: TRBV28
J gene: TRBJ2-5
CDR3 protein: ASSVIGETQY

V gene: TRBV7-9
J gene: NA
CDR3 protein: ASSLVGGRSSYEQY

V gene: TRBV2
J gene: TRBJ2-1
CDR3 protein: ASSPDSTYNEQF

V gene: TRBV2
J gene: TRBJ1-5
CDR3 protein: ASSPGNQPQH

V gene: TRBV28
J gene: TRBJ2-1
CDR3 protein: ASSFAGPSSYNEQF

V gene: TRBV30
J gene: TRBJ1-1
CDR3 protein: AWSKGTEAF

V gene: TRBV14
J gene: TRBJ2-7
CDR3 protein: ASSQDWRSGTTYEQY

V gene: TRBV21-1
J gene: TRBJ2-7
CDR3 protein: ASSKADSEQY

V gene: TRBV18
J gene: TRBJ2-5
CDR3 protein: ASSSTAGETQY

V gene: TRBV15
J gene: TRBJ1-2
CDR3 protein: ATSRVPHREVDT

V gene: TRBV30
J gene: TRBJ2-1
CDR3 protein: AAKQGGSYNEQF

V gene: TRBV5-1
J gene: TRBJ2-1
CDR3 protein: ASSFFPLASGRSSYNEQF

V gene: TRBV27
J gene: NA
CDR3 protein: ASSKGQGRYEQY

V gene: TRBV5-1
J gene: TRBJ2-5
CDR3 protein: ASSWGAGGPEETQY

V gene: TRBV10-3
J gene: TRBJ2-1
CDR3 protein: AIGLYNEQF

V gene: TRBV30
J gene: TRBJ1-1
CDR3 protein: AWSVSLDTEAF

V gene: TRBV18
J gene: TRBJ2-7
CDR3 protein: ASSASQGAGREQY

V gene: TRBV2
J gene: TRBJ2-2
CDR3 protein: ASTSGAGTGELF

V gene: TRBV28
J gene: TRBJ2-2
CDR3 protein: ASSPYRGGNTGELF

V gene: TRBV5-1
J gene: TRBJ2-1
CDR3 protein: ASSLLPSGSYNEQF

V gene: TRBV6-1
J gene: TRBJ2-7
CDR3 protein: ASRINYEQY

V gene: TRBV7-7
J gene: TRBJ2-5
CDR3 protein: ASSPRQGSGETQY

V gene: TRBV4-3
J gene: TRBJ2-1
CDR3 protein: ASSQDLGASSYNEQF

V gene: TRBV7-2
J gene: TRBJ2-7
CDR3 protein: ASSASSGSSYEQY

V gene: TRBV19
J gene: TRBJ2-7
CDR3 protein: ASSPLVGSYEQY

V gene: TRBV10-2
J gene: TRBJ1-1
CDR3 protein: ASRVHGVMNTEAF

V gene: TRBV18
J gene: TRBJ2-2
CDR3 protein: ASSPGGTGELF

V gene: TRBV7-9
J gene: TRBJ2-7
CDR3 protein: ASSFQGEAGYEQY

V gene: TRBV4-3
J gene: TRBJ2-7
CDR3 protein: ASSQGTFYEQY

V gene: TRBV5-5
J gene: TRBJ2-7
CDR3 protein: ASSPEAGRAYEQY

V gene: TRBV27
J gene: TRBJ2-7
CDR3 protein: ASSLPPLYEQY

V gene: TRBV6-5
J gene: TRBJ1-2
CDR3 protein: ASSQDSYGYT

V gene: TRBV9
J gene: TRBJ2-5
CDR3 protein: ASSVDGNWKTQY

V gene: TRBV27
J gene: TRBJ2-3
CDR3 protein: ASSLRRLAGGPDTQY

V gene: TRBV19
J gene: TRBJ1-1
CDR3 protein: ASSKTSTEAF

V gene: TRBV23-1
J gene: TRBJ1-5
CDR3 protein: ASVGGVRQPQH

V gene: TRBV7-3
J gene: TRBJ2-1
CDR3 protein: ASSLTAGGYNEQF